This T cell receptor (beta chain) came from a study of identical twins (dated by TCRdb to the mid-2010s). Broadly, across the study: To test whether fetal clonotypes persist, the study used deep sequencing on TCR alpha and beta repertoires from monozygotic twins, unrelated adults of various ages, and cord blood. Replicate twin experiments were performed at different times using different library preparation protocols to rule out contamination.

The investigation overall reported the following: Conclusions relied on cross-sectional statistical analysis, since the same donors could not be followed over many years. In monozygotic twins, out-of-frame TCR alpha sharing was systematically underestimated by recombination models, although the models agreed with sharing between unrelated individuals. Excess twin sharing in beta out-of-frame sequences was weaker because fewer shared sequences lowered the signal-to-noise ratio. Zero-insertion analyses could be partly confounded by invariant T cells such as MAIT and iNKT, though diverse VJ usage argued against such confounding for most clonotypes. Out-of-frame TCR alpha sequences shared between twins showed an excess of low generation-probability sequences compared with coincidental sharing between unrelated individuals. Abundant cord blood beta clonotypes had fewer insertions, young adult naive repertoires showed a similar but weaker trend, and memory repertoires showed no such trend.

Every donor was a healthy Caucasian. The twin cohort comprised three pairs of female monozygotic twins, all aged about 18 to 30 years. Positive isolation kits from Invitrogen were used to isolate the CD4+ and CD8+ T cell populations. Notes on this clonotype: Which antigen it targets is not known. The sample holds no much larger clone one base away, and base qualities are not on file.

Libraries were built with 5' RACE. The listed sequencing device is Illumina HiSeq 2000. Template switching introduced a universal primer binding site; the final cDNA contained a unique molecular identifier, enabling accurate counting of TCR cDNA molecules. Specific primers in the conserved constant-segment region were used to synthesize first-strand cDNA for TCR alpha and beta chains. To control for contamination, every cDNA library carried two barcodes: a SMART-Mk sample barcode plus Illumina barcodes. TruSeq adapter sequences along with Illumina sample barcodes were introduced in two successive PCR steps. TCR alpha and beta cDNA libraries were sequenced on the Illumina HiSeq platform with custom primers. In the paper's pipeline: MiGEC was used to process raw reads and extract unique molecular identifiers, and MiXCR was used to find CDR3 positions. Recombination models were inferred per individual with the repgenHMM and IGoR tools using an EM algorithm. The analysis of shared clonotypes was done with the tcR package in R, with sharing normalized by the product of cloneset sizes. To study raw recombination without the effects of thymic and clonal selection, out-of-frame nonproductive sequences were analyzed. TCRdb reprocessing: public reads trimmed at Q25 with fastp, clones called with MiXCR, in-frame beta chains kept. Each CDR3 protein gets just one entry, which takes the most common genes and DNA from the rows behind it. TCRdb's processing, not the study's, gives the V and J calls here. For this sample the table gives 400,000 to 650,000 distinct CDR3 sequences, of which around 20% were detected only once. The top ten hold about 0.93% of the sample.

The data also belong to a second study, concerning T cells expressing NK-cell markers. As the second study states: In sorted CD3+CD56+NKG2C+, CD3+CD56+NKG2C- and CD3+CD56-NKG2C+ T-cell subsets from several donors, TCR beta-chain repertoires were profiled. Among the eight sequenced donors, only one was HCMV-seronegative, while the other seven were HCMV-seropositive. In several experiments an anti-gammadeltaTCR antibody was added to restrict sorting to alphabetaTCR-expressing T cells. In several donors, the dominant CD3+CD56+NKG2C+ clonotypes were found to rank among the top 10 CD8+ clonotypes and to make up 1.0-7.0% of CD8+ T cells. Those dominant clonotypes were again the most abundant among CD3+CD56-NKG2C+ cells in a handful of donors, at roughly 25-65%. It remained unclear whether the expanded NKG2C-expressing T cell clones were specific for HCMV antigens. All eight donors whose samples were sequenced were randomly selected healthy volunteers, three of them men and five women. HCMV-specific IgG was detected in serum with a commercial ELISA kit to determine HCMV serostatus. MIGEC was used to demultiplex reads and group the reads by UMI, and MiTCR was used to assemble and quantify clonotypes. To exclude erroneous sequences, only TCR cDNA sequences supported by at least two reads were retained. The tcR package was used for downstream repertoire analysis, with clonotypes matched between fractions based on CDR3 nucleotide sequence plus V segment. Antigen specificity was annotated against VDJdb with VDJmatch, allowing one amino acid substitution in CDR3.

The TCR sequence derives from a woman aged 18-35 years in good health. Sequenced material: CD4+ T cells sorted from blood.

In nucleotides, the sequence is TGTGCCAGCAGTCTCCTAGCGGTTCCCTACAATGAGCAGTTCTTC. This gives the protein CASSLLAVPYNEQFF. The V and J segments used are TRBV12-3 or TRBV12-4 and TRBJ2-1, with TRBD2 identical over 7 junction bases. V trim: 5 bases; J trim: 2 bases; unmatched bases: 6. Reading from cysteine to phenylalanine, the CDR3 counts 15 amino acids. The only DNA kept is the CDR3, 45 bases in frame from the first base.